These T cell receptor beta chains were read from a single sample in a study of radiotherapy plus CTLA-4 blockade in lung cancer. Assay: immunoSEQ multiplex PCR; the TCRdb copy retains only in-frame clones and omits some. Of over 75,000 clones listed, roughly four fifths were seen once; the top ten hold around 0.8%. Sequences were derived from peripheral blood, sampled from a patient treated with radiotherapy plus ipilimumab. The receptors were sampled from a human donor with non-small cell lung cancer who had stable disease on radiotherapy plus ipilimumab. Each CDR3 is given without its conserved first and last residue. The order of the fields is V gene, J gene, D gene, CDR3 protein. A D gene is named only where the DNA matches it firmly.

V gene: TRBV4-1; J gene: TRBJ1-5; D gene: .; CDR3 protein: ASSQDRLGGMPQH
V gene: TRBV4-2; J gene: TRBJ2-2; D gene: TRBD2; CDR3 protein: ASSQDWASGANTGELF
V gene: TRBV19; J gene: TRBJ2-1; D gene: .; CDR3 protein: ASSQTYNEQF
V gene: TRBV2; J gene: TRBJ2-5; D gene: TRBD1; CDR3 protein: ASSYGTVGETQY
V gene: TRBV27; J gene: TRBJ2-2; D gene: TRBD1; CDR3 protein: ASSLRAGGSGELF
V gene: TRBV5-1; J gene: TRBJ2-2; D gene: .; CDR3 protein: ASSLAPNTGELF
V gene: TRBV9; J gene: TRBJ2-7; D gene: .; CDR3 protein: ASSVATGVAYEQY
V gene: TRBV27; J gene: TRBJ1-3; D gene: .; CDR3 protein: ASSFPPRWGSGNTIY
V gene: TRBV15; J gene: TRBJ1-3; D gene: .; CDR3 protein: ATSREGGRGNTIY
V gene: TRBV18; J gene: TRBJ2-2; D gene: TRBD1; CDR3 protein: ASSLGQAGELF
V gene: TRBV19; J gene: TRBJ2-5; D gene: .; CDR3 protein: ASQDIGLKETQY
V gene: TRBV5-1; J gene: TRBJ2-2; D gene: .; CDR3 protein: ASSLVWGELF
V gene: TRBV14; J gene: TRBJ2-2; D gene: TRBD2; CDR3 protein: ASSLLTSGRGGELF
V gene: TRBV6-1; J gene: TRBJ1-5; D gene: TRBD1; CDR3 protein: ASSKGQYQPQH
V gene: TRBV2; J gene: TRBJ2-7; D gene: TRBD1; CDR3 protein: ASSEWGQSYEQY
V gene: TRBV5-1; J gene: TRBJ2-3; D gene: .; CDR3 protein: ASSLAGADTQY
V gene: TRBV11-2; J gene: TRBJ2-6; D gene: TRBD1; CDR3 protein: ASSSGQPGANVLT
V gene: TRBV27; J gene: TRBJ2-7; D gene: TRBD1; CDR3 protein: ASSLLGTGKDEQY
V gene: TRBV19; J gene: .; D gene: .; CDR3 protein: ASSPGLEISYEQY
V gene: TRBV9; J gene: TRBJ2-7; D gene: .; CDR3 protein: ASSPHDTGYEQY
V gene: TRBV7-2; J gene: TRBJ2-7; D gene: TRBD2; CDR3 protein: ASSLRGISGGTTYEQY
V gene: TRBV11-1; J gene: TRBJ2-3; D gene: .; CDR3 protein: ASSETVTDTQY
V gene: TRBV27; J gene: TRBJ1-2; D gene: TRBD1; CDR3 protein: ASSLVGSRGLLGYT
V gene: TRBV5-1; J gene: TRBJ1-1; D gene: .; CDR3 protein: ASSVQGASAEAF
V gene: TRBV10-1; J gene: TRBJ2-3; D gene: .; CDR3 protein: ASSDSSGPSTDTQY
V gene: TRBV5-1; J gene: TRBJ1-6; D gene: .; CDR3 protein: ASSWAGVGNSPLH
V gene: TRBV6-4; J gene: TRBJ1-6; D gene: .; CDR3 protein: ASSDPNGRPRPRSSYNSPLH
V gene: TRBV14; J gene: TRBJ2-3; D gene: .; CDR3 protein: ASSQGWLATSSTDTQY
V gene: TRBV21-1; J gene: TRBJ2-1; D gene: .; CDR3 protein: ASSKGASGGSYNEQF
V gene: TRBV18; J gene: TRBJ2-6; D gene: TRBD1; CDR3 protein: ASSRTGSPQGANVLT
V gene: TRBV27; J gene: TRBJ2-6; D gene: .; CDR3 protein: ASSTQGSGANVLT
V gene: TRBV5-4; J gene: .; D gene: TRBD2; CDR3 protein: ATSDLAGSYEQY
V gene: TRBV4-1; J gene: TRBJ2-3; D gene: .; CDR3 protein: ASSQGRSPERDTQY
V gene: TRBV7-3; J gene: TRBJ2-3; D gene: .; CDR3 protein: ASSLKAPRGDTDTQY
V gene: TRBV7-9; J gene: TRBJ1-4; D gene: TRBD1; CDR3 protein: ASSQGQGAGEKLF
V gene: TRBV30; J gene: TRBJ1-6; D gene: .; CDR3 protein: AWLPRGRARNSPLH
V gene: TRBV30; J gene: TRBJ2-3; D gene: .; CDR3 protein: AWRGGSDTQY
V gene: TRBV4-2; J gene: TRBJ2-1; D gene: TRBD2; CDR3 protein: ASSQDLAGGVNEQF
V gene: TRBV28; J gene: TRBJ1-1; D gene: .; CDR3 protein: ASSLGGEEAF
V gene: TRBV2; J gene: TRBJ1-3; D gene: .; CDR3 protein: ASSRNGNTIY
V gene: TRBV27; J gene: TRBJ1-5; D gene: .; CDR3 protein: ATARGSSNQPQH
V gene: TRBV5-1; J gene: TRBJ2-1; D gene: TRBD2; CDR3 protein: ASSLLGLAEYNEQF
V gene: TRBV28; J gene: TRBJ1-3; D gene: .; CDR3 protein: ASRTLTLSGNTIY
V gene: TRBV9; J gene: TRBJ2-3; D gene: TRBD2; CDR3 protein: ASSLAGPPNTQY
V gene: TRBV9; J gene: TRBJ1-2; D gene: .; CDR3 protein: ASGPSGTDLLGGYT
V gene: TRBV7-2; J gene: TRBJ2-2; D gene: .; CDR3 protein: ASSLAGGNTGELF
V gene: TRBV5-1; J gene: TRBJ2-5; D gene: .; CDR3 protein: ASRIARGQETQY
V gene: TRBV7-2; J gene: .; D gene: .; CDR3 protein: ASSRQGFYEQY
V gene: TRBV7-2; J gene: TRBJ2-4; D gene: .; CDR3 protein: ASSLEAALAKNIQY
V gene: TRBV2; J gene: TRBJ2-5; D gene: .; CDR3 protein: ASSEAVSRGEGHRETQY
V gene: TRBV11-1; J gene: TRBJ2-4; D gene: .; CDR3 protein: ASVVAKNIQY
V gene: TRBV29-1; J gene: TRBJ1-4; D gene: .; CDR3 protein: SVADLGGSDEKLF
V gene: TRBV4-1; J gene: TRBJ1-6; D gene: TRBD1; CDR3 protein: ASSQGSTGFSNSPLH
V gene: TRBV27; J gene: TRBJ1-6; D gene: .; CDR3 protein: ASSLLGRDDSPLH
V gene: TRBV13; J gene: TRBJ1-1; D gene: TRBD1; CDR3 protein: ASNRGPTEAF
V gene: TRBV9; J gene: TRBJ2-2; D gene: TRBD1; CDR3 protein: ASSVRETGVDTGELF
V gene: TRBV5-1; J gene: TRBJ2-3; D gene: TRBD2; CDR3 protein: ASSLRTSGSTDTQY
V gene: TRBV5-1; J gene: TRBJ2-7; D gene: .; CDR3 protein: ASSLPQGNSYEQY
V gene: TRBV5-6; J gene: TRBJ1-4; D gene: .; CDR3 protein: ARPGGTNEKLF